This T cell receptor (beta chain) comes out of a study of shared clonotypes between healthy human individuals. CD8 cells regarded as naive lacked CD45RO, were positively chosen for CCR7, and omitted terminally differentiated effector memory CD45RA+ cells. After removal of 5 bases from V and 2 bases from J, the junction contained 13 bases not matched to a gene. In germline, CDR1 is MNHEY, CDR2 SMNVEV (reference sequence). CDR3 length equals 19 residues. TCRdb's table, derived via immunoSEQ multiplex PCR, lists solely in-frame clones and lacks some. The table lists more than 2 million clones, roughly 93% of them singletons.

This sequence was found in a man aged 18 to 30 in good health. Some clones in this sample may be carry-over from other donors' samples. Sequenced: naive CD8+ T cells from PBMCs. The V and J genes are TRBV27 and TRBJ2-5, with TRBD2 identical over 14 bases. CDR3 amino acids: CASSPPPGLAGAGQETQYF. In DNA form, the CDR3 reads TGTGCCAGCAGTCCCCCACCGGGACTAGCGGGAGCGGGGCAAGAGACCCAGTACTTC.